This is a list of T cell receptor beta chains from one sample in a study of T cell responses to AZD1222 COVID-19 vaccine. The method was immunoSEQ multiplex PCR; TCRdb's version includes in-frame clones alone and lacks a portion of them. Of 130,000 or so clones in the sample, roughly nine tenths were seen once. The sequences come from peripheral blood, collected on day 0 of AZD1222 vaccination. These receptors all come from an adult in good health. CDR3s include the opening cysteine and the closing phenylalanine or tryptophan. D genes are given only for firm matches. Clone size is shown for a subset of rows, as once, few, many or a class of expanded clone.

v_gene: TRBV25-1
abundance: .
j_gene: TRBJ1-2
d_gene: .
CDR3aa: CASSEWDNNYGYTF
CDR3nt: TGTGCCAGCAGTGAGTGGGATAATAACTATGGCTACACCTTC

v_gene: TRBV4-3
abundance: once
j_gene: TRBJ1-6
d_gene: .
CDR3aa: CASSHEDRLYNSPLHF
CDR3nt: TGCGCCAGCAGCCATGAAGACAGGCTGTATAATTCACCCCTCCACTTT

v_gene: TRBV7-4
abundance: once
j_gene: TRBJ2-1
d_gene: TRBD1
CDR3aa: CASSPQIRDRGYNEQFF
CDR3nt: TGTGCCAGCAGCCCTCAAATCCGGGACAGGGGCTACAATGAGCAGTTCTTC

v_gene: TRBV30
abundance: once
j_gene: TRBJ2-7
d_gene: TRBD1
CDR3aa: CAWNGQVNSYEQYF
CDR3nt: TGTGCCTGGAATGGACAGGTGAACTCCTACGAGCAGTACTTC

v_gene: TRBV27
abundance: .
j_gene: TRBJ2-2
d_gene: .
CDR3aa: CASSLFGGIRQRNTGELFF
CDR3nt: TGTGCCAGCAGTTTATTCGGAGGAATAAGACAGAGGAACACCGGGGAGCTGTTTTTT

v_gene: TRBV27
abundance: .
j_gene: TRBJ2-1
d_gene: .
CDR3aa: CASSLDGAWDEQFF
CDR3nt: TGTGCCAGCAGTTTAGACGGCGCATGGGATGAGCAGTTCTTC

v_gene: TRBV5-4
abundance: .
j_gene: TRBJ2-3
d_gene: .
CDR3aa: CASSLGSTDTQYF
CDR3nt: TGTGCCAGCAGCTTGGGTAGCACAGATACGCAGTATTTT

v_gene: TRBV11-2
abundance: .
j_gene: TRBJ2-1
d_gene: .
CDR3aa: CASSLPALGVTEQFF
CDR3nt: TGTGCCAGCAGCTTACCGGCGTTAGGGGTTACTGAGCAGTTCTTC

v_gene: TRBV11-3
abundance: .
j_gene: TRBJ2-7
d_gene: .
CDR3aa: CASSRRDTGEQYF
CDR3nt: TGTGCCAGCAGCCGGCGGGATACTGGCGAGCAGTACTTC

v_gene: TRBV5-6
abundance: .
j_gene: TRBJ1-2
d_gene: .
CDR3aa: CASSPEGNYGYTF
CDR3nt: TGTGCCAGCAGCCCGGAGGGTAACTATGGCTACACCTTC

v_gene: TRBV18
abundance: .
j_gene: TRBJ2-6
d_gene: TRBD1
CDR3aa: CASSPPGQVMAGANVLTF
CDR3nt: TGTGCCAGCTCACCGCCGGGACAGGTCATGGCGGGGGCCAACGTCCTGACTTTC

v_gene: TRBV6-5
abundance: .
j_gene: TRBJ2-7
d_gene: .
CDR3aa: CASSYRSSRGGEQYF
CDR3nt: TGTGCCAGCAGTTACCGATCCTCCCGAGGAGGCGAGCAGTACTTC

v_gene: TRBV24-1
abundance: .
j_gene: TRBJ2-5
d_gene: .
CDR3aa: CATSDGHMQYF
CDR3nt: TGTGCCACCAGTGATGGGCATATGCAGTACTTC

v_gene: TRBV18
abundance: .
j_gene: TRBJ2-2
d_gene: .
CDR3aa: CASSPNRRGSGELFF
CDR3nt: TGTGCCAGCTCACCAAACAGACGGGGAAGCGGGGAGCTGTTTTTT

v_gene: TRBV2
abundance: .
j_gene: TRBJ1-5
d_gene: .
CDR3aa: CASSERSSVSQPQHF
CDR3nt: TGTGCCAGCAGTGAAAGGTCGAGCGTTAGTCAGCCCCAGCATTTT

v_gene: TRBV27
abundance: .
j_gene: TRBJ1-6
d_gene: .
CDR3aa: CASSFGRSRNSPLHF
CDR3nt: TGTGCCAGCAGTTTTGGCCGCAGCCGCAATTCACCCCTCCACTTT

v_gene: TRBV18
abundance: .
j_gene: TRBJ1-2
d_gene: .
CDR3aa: CASSPTESVGYTF
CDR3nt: TGTGCCAGCTCACCGACAGAGTCGGTCGGCTACACCTTC

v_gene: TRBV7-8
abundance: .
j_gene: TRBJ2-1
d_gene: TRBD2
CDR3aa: CASSPTGLATYNEQFF
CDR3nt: TGTGCCAGCAGCCCCACGGGACTAGCGACATACAATGAGCAGTTCTTC

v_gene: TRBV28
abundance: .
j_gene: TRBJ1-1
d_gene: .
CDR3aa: CASSSAGNTEAFF
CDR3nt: TGTGCCAGCAGTTCTGCTGGGAACACTGAAGCTTTCTTT

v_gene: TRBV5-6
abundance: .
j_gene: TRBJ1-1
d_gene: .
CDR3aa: CASSLVDTWTNTEAFF
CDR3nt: TGTGCCAGCAGCTTGGTGGACACCTGGACAAACACTGAAGCTTTCTTT

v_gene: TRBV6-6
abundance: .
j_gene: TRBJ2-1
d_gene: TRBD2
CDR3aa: CASSYGGRAAEQFF
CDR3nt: TGTGCCAGCAGTTACGGCGGGAGGGCCGCTGAGCAGTTCTTC

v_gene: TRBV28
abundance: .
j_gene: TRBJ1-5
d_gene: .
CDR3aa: CASSFLQGGHQPQHF
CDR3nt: TGTGCCAGCAGTTTTTTGCAGGGAGGACATCAGCCCCAGCATTTT

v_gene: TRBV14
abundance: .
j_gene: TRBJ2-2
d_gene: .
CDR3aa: CATAGQTSTGELFF
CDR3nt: TGTGCCACCGCCGGACAGACCAGCACCGGGGAGCTGTTTTTT

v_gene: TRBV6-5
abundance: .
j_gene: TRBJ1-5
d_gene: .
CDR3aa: CASTWTVSNQPQHF
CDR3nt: TGTGCCAGCACCTGGACAGTAAGCAATCAGCCCCAGCATTTT

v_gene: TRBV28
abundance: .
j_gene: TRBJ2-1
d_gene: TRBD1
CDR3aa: CASSWSIPGQGEGEQFF
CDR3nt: TGTGCCAGCAGTTGGTCTATACCGGGACAGGGGGAAGGTGAGCAGTTCTTC

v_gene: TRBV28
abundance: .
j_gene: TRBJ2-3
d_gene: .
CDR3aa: CASSPENTDTQYF
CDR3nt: TGTGCCAGCAGTCCCGAAAACACAGATACGCAGTATTTT

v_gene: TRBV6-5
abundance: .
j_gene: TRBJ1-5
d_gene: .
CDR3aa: CASAGVGQPQHF
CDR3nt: TGTGCAAGCGCGGGGGTAGGTCAGCCCCAGCATTTT

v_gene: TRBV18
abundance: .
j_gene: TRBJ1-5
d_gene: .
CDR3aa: CASSPFVSNQPQHF
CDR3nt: TGTGCCAGCTCACCGTTTGTCAGCAATCAGCCCCAGCATTTT

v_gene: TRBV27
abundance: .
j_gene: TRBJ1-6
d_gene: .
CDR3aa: CASSTQVSTSPLHF
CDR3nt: TGTGCCAGCAGCACTCAGGTCTCGACTTCACCCCTCCACTTT

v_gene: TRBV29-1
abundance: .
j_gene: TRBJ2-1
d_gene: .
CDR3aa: CSVGVEQFF
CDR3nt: TGCAGCGTTGGCGTTGAGCAGTTCTTC

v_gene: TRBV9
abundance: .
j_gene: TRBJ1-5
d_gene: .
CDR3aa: CASSSGGAQGNQPQHF
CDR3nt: TGTGCCAGCTCCTCCGGGGGGGCGCAGGGCAATCAGCCCCAGCATTTT

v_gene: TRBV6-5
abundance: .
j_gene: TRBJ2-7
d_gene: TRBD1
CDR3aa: CASRPGQGAYEQYF
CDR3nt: TGTGCCAGCAGACCGGGACAGGGGGCGTACGAGCAGTACTTC

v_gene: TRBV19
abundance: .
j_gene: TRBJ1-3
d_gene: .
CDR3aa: CASRDGSSGNTIYF
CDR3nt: TGTGCCAGTAGGGACGGCTCCTCTGGAAACACCATATATTTT

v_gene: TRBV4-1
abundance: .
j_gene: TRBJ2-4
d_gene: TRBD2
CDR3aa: CASSPLLAPLRRAKNIQYF
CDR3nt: TGCGCCAGCAGCCCCCTACTAGCGCCTCTACGAAGAGCCAAAAACATTCAGTACTTC

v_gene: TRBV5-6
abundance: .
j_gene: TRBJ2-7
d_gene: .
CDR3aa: CASSLRDPRGHEQYF
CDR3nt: TGTGCCAGCAGCTTACGAGACCCCCGAGGACACGAGCAGTACTTC

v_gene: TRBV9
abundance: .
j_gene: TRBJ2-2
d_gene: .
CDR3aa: CASSVGGRTGELFF
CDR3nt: TGTGCCAGCAGCGTAGGGGGGAGGACCGGGGAGCTGTTTTTT

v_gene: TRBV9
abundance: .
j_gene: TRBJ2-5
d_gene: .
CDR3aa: CASSDGGAFQETQYF
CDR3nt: TGTGCCAGCAGCGATGGTGGGGCATTCCAAGAGACCCAGTACTTC

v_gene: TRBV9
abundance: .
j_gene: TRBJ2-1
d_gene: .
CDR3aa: CASSVEESSYNEQFF
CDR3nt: TGTGCCAGCAGCGTAGAGGAAAGCTCCTACAATGAGCAGTTCTTC

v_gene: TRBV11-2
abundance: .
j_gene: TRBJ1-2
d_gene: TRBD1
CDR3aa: CASSSHTGGYGYTF
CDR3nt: TGTGCCAGCAGCTCCCATACAGGGGGCTATGGCTACACCTTC

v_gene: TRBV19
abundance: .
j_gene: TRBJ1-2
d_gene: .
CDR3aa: CASRLMNGYTF
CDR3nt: TGTGCCAGTAGACTCATGAATGGCTACACCTTC